What follows are 4 T cell receptor beta chains derived from one specimen sequenced in a study of technical replicates of blood from a handful of donors (dated by TCRdb to about 2017). Library preparation employed the immunoSEQ multiplex PCR assay. Drawn from immuneACCESS, this table holds only the in-frame rearrangements with V and J called that TCRdb kept. Clones are partly lost; checked studies trace under half to an unresolved V gene and leave the rest unexplained. The sample table records around 89,000 clones; approximately 96% of these occur just once. About 0.22% of the sample rests with the top ten. The sample consisted of T cells isolated from PBMCs. These receptors were taken from a human donor in good health.

The chain employs TRBV6-5 and TRBJ2-2; D unresolved. Germline V gene sequence: CDR1 MNHEY, CDR2 SVGAGI. With 2 bases removed from V and 4 bases from J, the gap between germline ends came to 14 bases. The CDR3 is made up of 16 amino acids. The CDR3 sequence is CASSYIGFSGTGELFF. For the CDR3, the DNA is TGTGCCAGCAGTTACATCGGTTTTTCGGGCACCGGGGAGCTGTTTTTT.

The chain couples TRBV27 to TRBJ1-5, with D unclear. Trimming shortened V by 6 bases and J by 3 bases, and 24 bases separated the two germline ends. The length of the CDR3 is 18 residues. Germline V CDR1 and CDR2: MNHEY, SMNVEV (reference sequence). In nucleotides, the CDR3 is TGTGCCAGCAGACCACTACCCCGAACCAACGGCGTCAATCAGCCCCAGCATTTT. As protein: CASRPLPRTNGVNQPQHF.

This chain uses TRBV11-3 with TRBJ2-1; D may be TRBD2 (6 bases). The V gene's germline CDR1 is SGHNT and CDR2 YENEEA. The CDR3 is made up of 15 amino acids. V was shortened by 1 base and J by 8 bases, with 15 bases between the two germline ends. In nucleotides, the CDR3 is TGTGCCAGCAGCTTAGGGGGGGTGGGAACTGATGAGCAGTTCTTC. As protein: CASSLGGVGTDEQFF. Based on the CDR3 plus reference TRBV11-3 and TRBJ2-1, the full variable domain is EAGVVQSPRYKIIEKKQPVAFWCNPISGHNTLYWYLQNLGQGPELLIRYENEEAVDDSQLPKDRFSAERLKGVDSTLKIQPAELGDSAVYLCASSLGGVGTDEQFFGPGTRLTVL.

This chain connects TRBV5-1 to TRBJ2-1, with D maybe TRBD1 (6 bases). Germline V gene lookup returns CDR1 SGHRS and CDR2 YFSETQ. The germline V and J ends were trimmed by 2 bases and 6 bases, with 15 bases remaining between them. CDR3 size: 15 residues. Written as DNA, the CDR3 is TGCGCCAGCAGCTTAACGGCAGGGGTGGGCAATGAGCAGTTCTTC. Translated: CASSLTAGVGNEQFF.